Below, one T cell receptor beta chain is given with its context. No antigen is known for it. This specimen comes from a study of shared clonotypes between healthy human individuals. Study-wide findings and caveats: Sharing across four donors was highest in naive CD4 (around 5%) and lowest in memory CD8 (around 0.4%).

Produced via immunoSEQ multiplex PCR; TCRdb's table is partial and in-frame only. The sample holds about 700,000 clones; about 74% are singletons and the top ten take about 1.8%. The clonotype was recovered from a woman younger than 45 in good health. Sequencing used memory CD4+ T cells sorted from blood. Subset of the sample: CD45RA-negative fraction.

In DNA, the CDR3 is TGTGCCAGCCGCCGGGACAGAATTTACAATGAGCAGTTCTTC. It specifies CASRRDRIYNEQFF. V gene TRBV6-4 combines with J gene TRBJ2-1; 7 bases agree with TRBD1. CDR1 is MRHNA and CDR2 is SNTAGT in the germline V gene. This CDR3 is 14 amino acids long. V was clipped by 8 bases and J by 4 bases; unmatched bases: 8.